Listed below are T cell receptor beta chains from one sample, sequenced in a study of blood T cell repertoires in COVID-19. Sequencing used immunoSEQ multiplex PCR; TCRdb keeps in-frame clones, though not all of them. The data show fewer than 120,000 clones, approximately 90% seen once. The sample was peripheral blood. The receptors shown here come from a woman in her 50s with acute or convalescent COVID-19. Each CDR3 is given with its conserved first and last residue.

cdr3_aa j_call v_call
CASSLLGTRVQETQYF TRBJ2-5 TRBV5-8
CASSDRLAGSSDTQYF TRBJ2-3 TRBV6-1
CSVWPGLARTDTQYF TRBJ2-3 TRBV29-1
CASLEANTGELFF TRBJ2-2 TRBV6-5
CASSSGQGPVYGYTF TRBJ1-2 TRBV7-2
CASSPTGFRETQYF TRBJ2-5 TRBV5-1
CASSLVAGDRETQYF TRBJ2-5 TRBV7-9
CASSARKLAGGPRDEQYF TRBJ2-7 TRBV21-1
CASSQSGGNEQFF TRBJ2-1 TRBV14
CASSPQGRGPHEQYF TRBJ2-7 TRBV19
CASSLAGDISSGANVLTF TRBJ2-6 TRBV5-1
CASSVSSYEQYF TRBJ2-7 TRBV14
CSVGLAGMSWENEQFF TRBJ2-1 TRBV29-1
CASSKAWTGSLNEQFF TRBJ2-1 TRBV2
CASSLYGLGLAVQDTQYF TRBJ2-3 TRBV5-6
CATSDLGLYNEQFF TRBJ2-1 TRBV24-1
CASRGTSISEQYF TRBJ2-7 TRBV10-2
CASSNRQGLQPQHF TRBJ1-5 TRBV19
CASSLRGDTTYEQYF TRBJ2-7 TRBV3-1/TRBV3-2
CASSFRRDEQFF TRBJ2-1 TRBV7-9
CASSRSGGETQYF TRBJ2-5 TRBV3-1/TRBV3-2
CSVLGAQQGVSSYEQYF TRBJ2-7 TRBV29-1
CASSDSWDRETSGSPGVSYNEQFF TRBJ2-1 TRBV6-4
CASSLFGGRGEKLFF TRBJ1-4 TRBV27
CASSFGGGRAYWQFF TRBJ2-1 TRBV7-9
CSVPGVLNTEAFF TRBJ1-1 TRBV29-1